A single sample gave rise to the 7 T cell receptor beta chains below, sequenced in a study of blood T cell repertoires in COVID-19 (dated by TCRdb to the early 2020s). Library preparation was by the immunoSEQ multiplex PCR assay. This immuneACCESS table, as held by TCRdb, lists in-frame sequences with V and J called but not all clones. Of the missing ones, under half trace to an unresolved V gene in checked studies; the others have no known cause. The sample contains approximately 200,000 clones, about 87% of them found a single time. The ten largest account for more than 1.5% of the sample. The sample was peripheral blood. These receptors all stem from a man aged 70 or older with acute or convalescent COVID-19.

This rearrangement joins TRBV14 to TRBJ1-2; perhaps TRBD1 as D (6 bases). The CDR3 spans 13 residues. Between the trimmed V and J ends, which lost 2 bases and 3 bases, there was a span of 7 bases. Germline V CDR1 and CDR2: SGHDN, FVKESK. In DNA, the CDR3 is TGTGCCAGCAGCCAACAGGGGTACTATGGCTACACCTTC. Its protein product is CASSQQGYYGYTF.

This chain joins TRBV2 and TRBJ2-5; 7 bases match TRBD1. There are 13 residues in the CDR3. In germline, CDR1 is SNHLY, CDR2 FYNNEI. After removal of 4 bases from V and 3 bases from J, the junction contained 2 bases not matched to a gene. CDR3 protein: CASSGDREETQYF. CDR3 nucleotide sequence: TGTGCCAGCAGTGGCGACAGGGAAGAGACCCAGTACTTC.

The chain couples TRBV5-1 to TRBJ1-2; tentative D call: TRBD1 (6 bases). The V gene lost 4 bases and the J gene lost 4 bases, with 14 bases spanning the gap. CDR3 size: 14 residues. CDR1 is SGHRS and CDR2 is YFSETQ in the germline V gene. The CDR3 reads CASSEGQSSYGYTF. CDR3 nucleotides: TGCGCCAGCAGCGAAGGACAGTCAAGCTATGGCTACACCTTC.

CDR3 sequence: CASSRDSLFMNTEAFF. The CDR3 DNA reads TGTGCCAGCTCCCGGGACAGCCTCTTCATGAACACTGAAGCTTTCTTT. The chain is built from TRBV18 and TRBJ1-1; 7 bases match TRBD1. The CDR3 runs 16 residues. The germline CDR1 and CDR2 sequences are KGHSH and LQKENI. The junction had 10 bases not matched to a gene; V was cut back by 6 bases and J by 0 bases.

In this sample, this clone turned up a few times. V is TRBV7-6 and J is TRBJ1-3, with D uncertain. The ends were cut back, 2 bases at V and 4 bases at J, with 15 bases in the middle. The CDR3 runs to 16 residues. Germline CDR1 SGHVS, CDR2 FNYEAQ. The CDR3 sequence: CASSLRSAGDGNTIYF. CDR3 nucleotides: TGTGCCAGCAGCTTACGCAGCGCCGGAGACGGAAACACCATATATTTT.

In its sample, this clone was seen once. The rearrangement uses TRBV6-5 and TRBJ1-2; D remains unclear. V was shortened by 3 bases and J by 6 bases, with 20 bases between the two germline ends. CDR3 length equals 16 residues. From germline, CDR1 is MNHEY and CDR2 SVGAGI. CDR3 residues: CASSYGTTKHEHGYTF. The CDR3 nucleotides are TGTGCCAGCAGTTATGGTACAACCAAACATGAACATGGCTACACCTTC.

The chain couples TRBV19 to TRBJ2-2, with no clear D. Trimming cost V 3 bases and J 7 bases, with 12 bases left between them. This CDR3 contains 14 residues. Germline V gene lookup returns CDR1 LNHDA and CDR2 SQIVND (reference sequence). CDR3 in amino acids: CASSISWRSGELFF. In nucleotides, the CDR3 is TGTGCCAGTAGTATTAGCTGGCGGAGCGGGGAGCTGTTTTTT.